This passage covers 23 T cell receptor beta chains from one sample sequenced in a study of fetal regulatory T cell absence and autoimmunity. The table came from immunoSEQ multiplex PCR; TCRdb's copy has only in-frame clones and leaves some out. There are 95,000 to 100,000 clones in the sample; 55% to 75% occur only once, and just under 2% lies in the top ten. The sample taken for sequencing was pancreas tissue. Receptor source: a male donor with IPEX syndrome.

The rearrangement joins TRBV4-1 to TRBJ2-1; no clear D gene. The CDR3 is made up of 11 amino acids. The V end was cut by 3 bases, the J end by 12 bases, with 9 bases between. Germline-derived CDR1 and CDR2 are MGHRA and YSYEKL. The chain's CDR3 is CASSQGLRQFF. The CDR3 DNA sequence: TGCGCCAGCAGCCAGGGTTTGCGGCAGTTCTTC.

V usage is TRBV6-1 and J usage is TRBJ2-4; D is unclear. CDR3 size: 14 residues. The V gene's germline CDR1 is MNHNS and CDR2 SASEGT. Deletions cut 2 bases from V and 1 base from J, with 6 bases between. The CDR3 nucleotides are TGTGCCAGCAGTGAATGGGCGGCCAAAAACATTCAGTACTTC. This encodes CASSEWAAKNIQYF.

The chain carries TRBV4-3 and TRBJ1-6; 7 positions match TRBD1. Germline loops: CDR1 LGHNA, CDR2 YSLEER. The CDR3 runs to 16 residues. V was pared by 8 bases and J by 4 bases, with 11 bases of the junction left unmatched. The DNA for the CDR3 is TGCGCCAGCCGGAACTACAGGGGCGGGTATAATTCACCCCTCCACTTT. Amino acid sequence: CASRNYRGGYNSPLHF.

Comments on this clone: The junction shows a germline mismatch at one end, possibly a read error. The same CDR3 is also encoded by other DNA sequences in this sample. V is TRBV6-1 and J is TRBJ2-7; D may be TRBD1 or TRBD2 (5 bases each). This CDR3 contains 15 residues. CDR1 and CDR2 (germline): MNHNS, SASEGT. CDR3: CASSELVLRVGEQYF. The CDR3 DNA reads as TGTGCCAGCAGTGAACTCGTACTCAGGGTGGGGGAGCAGTATTTC.

This chain connects TRBV9 to TRBJ2-7; 10 bases line up with TRBD2. The CDR3 loop spans 15 amino acids. V dropped 0 bases and J dropped 3; count of bases not matched to a gene: 3. The V gene's germline CDR1 is SGDLS and CDR2 YYNGEE. In DNA, the CDR3 is TGTGCCAGCAGCGTAGGGCTAGCGGGAGACTACGAGCAGTACTTC. Amino acids: CASSVGLAGDYEQYF.

This clone was found a few times. This rearrangement joins TRBV5-4 to TRBJ2-3; 7 bases line up with TRBD2. Losses at the gene ends were 3 bases for V and 1 base for J; bases not matched to a gene: 5. Germline CDR1 is SGHNT and CDR2 is YYREEE (reference sequence). The length of the CDR3 is 15 residues. This CDR3 is CASSYGLVGTDTQYF. Here the CDR3 DNA reads TGTGCCAGCAGCTACGGACTAGTTGGCACAGATACGCAGTATTTT.

This clone was seen a few times. The genes are TRBV20-1 and TRBJ1-1, with D unclear. Germline V lookup: CDR1 DFQATT, CDR2 SNEGSKA (reference sequence). V dropped 5 bases and J dropped 12 bases, with 13 bases sitting between them. The CDR3 is 10 amino acids. CDR3 residues: CSAPLAATFF. Here the CDR3 DNA reads TGCAGTGCTCCCCTAGCCGCGACTTTCTTT.

The genes are TRBV10-2 and TRBJ2-7, with no clear D. The CDR3 covers 12 residues. Looked up from germline, CDR1 is WSHSY and CDR2 is SAAADI. With 1 base removed from V and 3 bases from J, the gap between germline ends came to 4 bases. The CDR3, as DNA: TGCGCCAGCAGTGAGTGGGGCTACGAGCAGTACTTC. As protein: CASSEWGYEQYF.

The V gene is TRBV7-2, the J gene TRBJ2-2; D ambiguous. The CDR3 consists of 13 residues. The V end was cut by 4 bases, the J end by 4 bases, with 7 bases between. CDR1 and CDR2 from the germline V gene are SGHTA and FQGNSA. CDR3 region: CASSSRATGELFF. The CDR3 bases are TGTGCCAGCAGCTCTAGGGCCACCGGGGAGCTGTTTTTT. Drawing the rest from reference TRBV7-2 and TRBJ2-2, the complete variable domain is GAGVSQSPSNKVTEKGKDVELRCDPISGHTALYWYRQSLGQGLEFLIYFQGNSAPDKSGLPSDRFSAERTGGSVSTLTIQRTQQEDSAVYLCASSSRATGELFFGEGSRLTVL.

The chain recombines TRBV2 with TRBJ2-3, with D possibly being TRBD2 (5 bases). This CDR3 has 17 amino acids. V lost 8 bases, J lost 0 bases, and 21 bases lay in between. From germline, CDR1 is SNHLY and CDR2 FYNNEI. CDR3 nucleotides: TGTGCCAGCTTCCTTTCGATCCAGCGGAAAAGCACAGATACGCAGTATTTT. It encodes CASFLSIQRKSTDTQYF.

The J gene is TRBJ1-4, the V gene TRBV10-3; no definite D call. Germline V gene data show CDR1 as ENHRY and CDR2 as SYGVKD. CDR3 length: 13 amino acids. The V end lost 3 bases, the J end lost 5 bases, and 7 bases lay between the germline ends. The CDR3 bases are TGTGCCATCAGTGAAGGCAGGAATGAAAAACTGTTTTTT. Protein product: CAISEGRNEKLFF.

The V gene is TRBV7-9, the J gene TRBJ2-1; D remains ambiguous. The CDR3 runs 14 residues. V shed 5 bases and J shed 6 bases, with 14 bases lying between them. Germline values: CDR1 SEHNR, CDR2 FQNEAQ (reference sequence). The CDR3 loop is CASSPIMSCNEQFF. The CDR3 nucleotides are TGTGCCAGCAGCCCCATTATGTCGTGCAATGAGCAGTTCTTC. Supplemented by reference TRBV7-9 and TRBJ2-1, the full variable domain reads DTGVSQNPRHKITKRGQNVTFRCDPISEHNRLYWYRQTLGQGPEFLTYFQNEAQLEKSRLLSDRFSAERPKGSFSTLEIQRTEQGDSAMYLCASSPIMSCNEQFFGPGTRLTVL.

V is TRBV5-6 and J is TRBJ1-1; a possible D gene is TRBD1 (5 bases). Germline lookup yields CDR1 SGHDT and CDR2 YYEEEE. This CDR3 has 13 amino acids. V gave up 1 base and J gave up 8 bases, with 12 bases separating them. CDR3 loop: CASSLRDRGEAFF. The CDR3 nucleotides are TGTGCCAGCAGCTTGAGGGACCGTGGGGAAGCTTTCTTT.

This chain joins TRBV30 and TRBJ1-1, with 7 bases aligning to TRBD1. The CDR3 runs 15 residues. Germline CDR1 is GTSNPN and CDR2 is SVGIG (reference sequence). V was pared by 3 bases and J by 0 bases, with 7 bases of the junction left unmatched. The CDR3 bases are TGTGCCTGGAGCACAGGGGCAACCATGAACACTGAAGCTTTCTTT. Protein: CAWSTGATMNTEAFF.

The chain carries TRBV7-2 and TRBJ2-3; 13 bases match TRBD2. The CDR3 length is 16 residues. Germline V gene sequence: CDR1 SGHTA, CDR2 FQGNSA. V shed 4 bases and J 1 base; nucleotides not matched to a gene: 2. CDR3 sequence (DNA): TGTGCCAGCAGCTATGGACTAGCGGGGGGCACAGATACGCAGTATTTT. Translating it yields CASSYGLAGGTDTQYF. The full variable domain, its missing parts supplied by reference TRBV7-2 and TRBJ2-3, is GAGVSQSPSNKVTEKGKDVELRCDPISGHTALYWYRQSLGQGLEFLIYFQGNSAPDKSGLPSDRFSAERTGGSVSTLTIQRTQQEDSAVYLCASSYGLAGGTDTQYFGPGTRLTVL.

J is TRBJ1-2 and V is TRBV25-1; D unresolved. This CDR3 contains 14 residues. Trimming cost V 4 bases and J 4 bases, with 13 bases left between them. Germline lookup yields CDR1 MGHDK and CDR2 SYGVNS. This CDR3 reads CASSGHSGPYGYTF. CDR3 nucleotide sequence: TGTGCCAGCAGTGGACATTCCGGGCCCTATGGCTACACCTTC.

V gene TRBV27 combines with J gene TRBJ2-7, with a tentative D call TRBD1 (5 bases). Germline loops: CDR1 MNHEY, CDR2 SMNVEV (reference sequence). This CDR3 spans 13 amino acids. V was trimmed by 2 bases and J by 4 bases, leaving 9 bases between them. The CDR3 bases are TGTGCCAGCAGTTTAGGGGCTTCTTACGAGCAGTACTTC. It translates to CASSLGASYEQYF.

This clone was seen at least ten times. This chain joins TRBV7-2 and TRBJ1-5; possibly TRBD1 for D (6 bases). The germline CDR1 and CDR2 sequences are SGHTA and FQGNSA. Trimming removed 5 bases from V and 6 bases from J, with 11 bases in between. The CDR3 loop spans 13 amino acids. DNA of the CDR3: TGTGCCAGCAGCGGGACAAATATTCAGCCCCAGCATTTT. Amino acids: CASSGTNIQPQHF.

This clone was observed a few times. The V call is TRBV6-4, the J call TRBJ1-1; 9 bases fit TRBD1. V shed 6 bases and J 3 bases; nucleotides not matched to a gene: 14. Germline V gene sequence: CDR1 MRHNA, CDR2 SNTAGT. CDR3 length: 17 residues. As DNA, the CDR3 is TGTGCCAGCAGGACCACAGGGACAGGGATTTGGGACACTGAAGCTTTCTTT. Its translation is CASRTTGTGIWDTEAFF.

This clone has more than one count but fewer than ten. This rearrangement joins TRBV2 to TRBJ1-5; D is unresolved. CDR3 length equals 13 residues. Germline CDR1 is SNHLY and CDR2 is FYNNEI. Trimming removed 2 bases at V and 1 base at J, with 3 bases between. The DNA for the CDR3 is TGTGCCAGCAGTGAATGGAGCAATCAGCCCCAGCATTTT. Translating it yields CASSEWSNQPQHF.

J is TRBJ2-3 and V is TRBV7-9; 8 nucleotides align to TRBD2. Per the germline V gene, CDR1 is SEHNR and CDR2 is FQNEAQ (reference sequence). The V and J ends lost 1 base and 13 bases, in that order; junction bases with no gene match: 1. The CDR3 contains 11 residues. The chain's CDR3 is CASSLGTSKYF. The CDR3 nucleotides are TGTGCCAGCAGCTTAGGGACTAGCAAGTATTTT. Using reference TRBV7-9 and TRBJ2-3 for the parts outside the CDR3, the full variable domain is DTGVSQNPRHKITKRGQNVTFRCDPISEHNRLYWYRQTLGQGPEFLTYFQNEAQLEKSRLLSDRFSAERPKGSFSTLEIQRTEQGDSAMYLCASSLGTSKYFGPGTRLTVL.

A few counts support this clone. This chain joins TRBV11-1 and TRBJ1-2, with a weak D call TRBD1 (5 bases). The V and J ends lost 5 bases and 4 bases respectively, with 8 bases between them. CDR3 length: 12 amino acids. CDR1 is SGHAT, CDR2 FQDESV, per germline (reference sequence). The CDR3: CASSRDGYGYTF. The CDR3 DNA follows: TGTGCCAGCAGCCGGGACGGCTATGGCTACACCTTC.

The gene calls are TRBV6-4 and TRBJ1-5; perhaps TRBD1 as D (5 bases). Per germline, CDR1 MRHNA and CDR2 SNTAGT. The length of the CDR3 is 14 residues. V was shortened by 5 bases and J by 1 base, with 9 bases between the two germline ends. Here the CDR3 reads CASSNRDSNQPQHF. The CDR3 nucleotides read TGTGCCAGCAGTAACCGGGACAGCAATCAGCCCCAGCATTTT.